This TCR beta chain was sequenced in a study of regulatory T cells in long-lasting Graves disease. Study findings and constraints: A greater number of public clonotypes (2,741) was shared by persistent patients than by new patients (just over 950).

CDR1 and CDR2 (germline): MNHNS, SASEGT. The CDR3 runs 14 residues. The J segment lost 4 bases and the V segment lost 7 bases, leaving 4 bases of the junction unmatched. Investigators prepared the TCR beta libraries by applying iRepertoire HTBI primers and Arm-PCR of CDR3 regions. Per the original data handling: The samples yielded fewer than 75 TRBV and more than twelve TRBJ segments. TCRdb called the multiplex PCR reads again in MiXCR, with one record for every CDR3 protein. The V and J calls shown here were made by TCRdb, not taken from the authors' results. The table includes approximately 300,000 distinct CDR3 sequences, roughly 18% detected once. Time point indicated: newly diagnosed GD, antithyroid drugs for less than 3 months. PBMC-derived RNA was used for the TCR library. With regard to this clonotype: Antigen specificity is unknown.

The sample consisted of peripheral blood mononuclear cells (PBMCs), taken at new diagnosis, from a patient treated with antithyroid drugs. The sequence came from a female donor with Graves disease. The V call is TRBV6-1, the J call TRBJ2-5; 12 bases map to TRBD1. The CDR3 spells CASKRDRGRETQYF. The CDR3 DNA is TGTGCCAGCAAAAGGGACAGGGGGCGAGAGACCCAGTACTTC.